Listed below are T cell receptor beta chains from one sample, sequenced in a study of T cell changes during pregnancy in multiple sclerosis. Here immunoSEQ multiplex PCR was the method, and the copy in TCRdb shows in-frame clones only, minus some. The repertoire holds 15,000 to 20,000 clones, with around 90% as singletons. Sequencing used CD8+ T cells from peripheral blood mononuclear cells, obtained after pregnancy. The receptors stem from a female donor in good health, enrolled as a control in a pregnancy study. Each CDR3 is given with its conserved first and last residue. Each record gives: D gene, clone size, V gene, J gene, CDR3 protein, CDR3 DNA. The D gene is left open where the match is weak. Expanded clones are given a class, and other clones once, few, many or no size at all.

d_gene: .; abundance: .; v_gene: TRBV4-3; j_gene: TRBJ2-7; CDR3aa: CASSQDQGGVEQYF; CDR3nt: TGCGCCAGCAGCCAAGATCAGGGAGGTGTCGAGCAGTACTTC
d_gene: .; abundance: .; v_gene: TRBV7-9; j_gene: TRBJ1-2; CDR3aa: CASSLARLERTANYGYTF; CDR3nt: TGTGCCAGCAGCTTAGCGCGATTGGAGAGGACAGCTAACTATGGCTACACCTTC
d_gene: TRBD2; abundance: .; v_gene: TRBV6-6; j_gene: TRBJ2-7; CDR3aa: CASRNPGTSNPYEQYF; CDR3nt: TGTGCCAGCAGAAATCCGGGGACTAGTAACCCCTACGAGCAGTACTTC
d_gene: TRBD1; abundance: .; v_gene: TRBV9; j_gene: TRBJ1-3; CDR3aa: CASSAGQGPSGNTIYF; CDR3nt: TGTGCCAGCAGCGCGGGACAGGGGCCCTCTGGAAACACCATATATTTT
d_gene: .; abundance: .; v_gene: TRBV6-6; j_gene: TRBJ1-1; CDR3aa: CASIPDSANTEAFF; CDR3nt: TGTGCCAGCATACCGGACAGTGCCAACACTGAAGCTTTCTTT
d_gene: .; abundance: .; v_gene: TRBV7-9; j_gene: TRBJ2-7; CDR3aa: CASSHRDLSYEQYF; CDR3nt: TGTGCCAGCAGCCACCGGGATCTCTCCTACGAGCAGTACTTC
d_gene: TRBD1; abundance: .; v_gene: TRBV7-9; j_gene: TRBJ1-5; CDR3aa: CASSKWDRNQPQHF; CDR3nt: TGTGCCAGCAGCAAGTGGGACAGAAATCAGCCCCAGCATTTT
d_gene: .; abundance: .; v_gene: TRBV27; j_gene: TRBJ1-2; CDR3aa: CASGLDRRDGYTF; CDR3nt: TGTGCCAGCGGCCTAGACAGGCGGGATGGCTACACCTTC
d_gene: TRBD2; abundance: .; v_gene: TRBV7-8; j_gene: TRBJ2-5; CDR3aa: CASSLATSGQETQYF; CDR3nt: TGTGCCAGCAGCTTAGCGACTAGCGGGCAAGAGACCCAGTACTTC
d_gene: .; abundance: .; v_gene: TRBV13; j_gene: TRBJ1-4; CDR3aa: CASKGREGNEKLFF; CDR3nt: TGTGCCAGCAAGGGCAGGGAAGGTAATGAAAAACTGTTTTTT
d_gene: TRBD2; abundance: .; v_gene: TRBV10-2; j_gene: TRBJ2-1; CDR3aa: CASSDTSGLANEQFF; CDR3nt: TGCGCCAGCAGTGACACCTCTGGACTAGCCAATGAGCAGTTCTTC
d_gene: .; abundance: once; v_gene: TRBV9; j_gene: TRBJ1-5; CDR3aa: CASSVEGVSNQPQHF; CDR3nt: TGTGCCAGCAGCGTAGAGGGAGTAAGCAATCAGCCCCAGCATTTT
d_gene: .; abundance: .; v_gene: TRBV7-2; j_gene: TRBJ2-7; CDR3aa: CASSWGPSYEQYF; CDR3nt: TGTGCCAGCAGCTGGGGCCCATCCTACGAGCAGTACTTC
d_gene: .; abundance: .; v_gene: TRBV20-1; j_gene: TRBJ1-2; CDR3aa: CSAPVYGYTF; CDR3nt: TGCAGTGCCCCAGTATATGGCTACACCTTC
d_gene: .; abundance: .; v_gene: TRBV5-4; j_gene: TRBJ2-2; CDR3aa: CASVRDTGELFF; CDR3nt: TGTGCCAGCGTCAGGGACACCGGGGAGCTGTTTTTT
d_gene: TRBD1; abundance: .; v_gene: TRBV6-5; j_gene: TRBJ1-6; CDR3aa: CASRAGQGYNSPLHF; CDR3nt: TGTGCCAGCAGGGCGGGACAGGGTTATAATTCACCCCTCCACTTT
d_gene: .; abundance: .; v_gene: TRBV13; j_gene: TRBJ1-4; CDR3aa: CASSFRDKWNEKLFF; CDR3nt: TGTGCCAGCAGCTTCCGTGACAAGTGGAATGAAAAACTGTTTTTT
d_gene: TRBD1; abundance: .; v_gene: TRBV11-3; j_gene: TRBJ1-1; CDR3aa: CASSHGTGGLNTEAFF; CDR3nt: TGTGCCAGCAGCCACGGGACAGGGGGGCTGAACACTGAAGCTTTCTTT
d_gene: .; abundance: .; v_gene: TRBV4-3; j_gene: TRBJ1-4; CDR3aa: CASSPSGYATNEKLFF; CDR3nt: TGCGCCAGCAGCCCCTCGGGGTACGCAACTAATGAAAAACTGTTTTTT
d_gene: TRBD1; abundance: .; v_gene: TRBV9; j_gene: TRBJ2-3; CDR3aa: CASSALGQFTDTQYF; CDR3nt: TGTGCCAGCAGCGCACTGGGACAGTTCACAGATACGCAGTATTTT
d_gene: .; abundance: .; v_gene: TRBV19; j_gene: TRBJ1-5; CDR3aa: CASTTLRGHGQPQHF; CDR3nt: TGTGCCAGTACAACACTCAGGGGCCATGGTCAGCCCCAGCATTTT
d_gene: .; abundance: .; v_gene: TRBV25-1; j_gene: TRBJ1-3; CDR3aa: CASTGGNTIYF; CDR3nt: TGTGCCAGCACAGGGGGAAACACCATATATTTT
d_gene: TRBD2; abundance: .; v_gene: TRBV7-3; j_gene: TRBJ2-1; CDR3aa: CASSPHGGLAGGYEQFF; CDR3nt: TGTGCCAGCAGCCCCCATGGTGGGCTAGCGGGGGGGTATGAGCAGTTCTTC
d_gene: TRBD1; abundance: few; v_gene: TRBV27; j_gene: TRBJ2-7; CDR3aa: CASTPGGSYEQYF; CDR3nt: TGTGCCAGCACTCCAGGGGGCTCCTACGAGCAGTACTTC
d_gene: .; abundance: .; v_gene: TRBV11-2; j_gene: TRBJ1-1; CDR3aa: CASRGERNPRNTEAFF; CDR3nt: TGTGCCAGCAGGGGTGAGCGAAACCCTAGGAACACTGAAGCTTTCTTT
d_gene: TRBD1; abundance: .; v_gene: TRBV7-9; j_gene: TRBJ2-1; CDR3aa: CASSPTPWGTGEQEQFF; CDR3nt: TGTGCCAGCAGCCCTACCCCCTGGGGGACAGGGGAGCAGGAGCAGTTCTTC
d_gene: TRBD1; abundance: .; v_gene: TRBV19; j_gene: TRBJ1-2; CDR3aa: CASSITGTGGYGYTF; CDR3nt: TGTGCCAGTAGTATTACCGGGACAGGGGGATATGGCTACACCTTC
d_gene: .; abundance: .; v_gene: TRBV29-1; j_gene: TRBJ1-1; CDR3aa: CSVELSENTEAFF; CDR3nt: TGCAGCGTTGAATTGTCAGAGAACACTGAAGCTTTCTTT
d_gene: .; abundance: .; v_gene: TRBV4-3; j_gene: TRBJ2-2; CDR3aa: CASSRPYGGTGELFF; CDR3nt: TGCGCCAGCAGCCGACCGTACGGGGGCACCGGGGAGCTGTTTTTT